A single sample is the source of the 23 T cell receptor beta chains below, sequenced in a study of memory CD4+ T cells and cytomegalovirus serostatus. Single viable CD3+CD4+CD8-CD45RO+ cells were sorted as the memory CD4+ T cells. Measured with immunoSEQ multiplex PCR; TCRdb has only the in-frame clones, and not every one. The sample has tens of thousands of clones, roughly 82% seen once. The source material was memory CD4+ T cells from blood. These receptors were taken from an adult in good health and CMV-seronegative.

The chain combines TRBV6-6 with TRBJ2-7; TRBD2 is a possible D gene (5 bases). CDR3 size: 13 residues. Trimming removed 6 bases from V and 4 bases from J, with 13 bases in between. From germline, CDR1 is MNHNY and CDR2 SVGAGI (reference sequence). The CDR3 reads CASSSTGKYEQYF. The CDR3, as DNA: TGTGCCAGCAGCTCTACGGGGAAGTACGAGCAGTACTTC.

This rearrangement joins TRBV5-1 to TRBJ2-5; no reliable D call. The CDR3 sequence is 14 residues long. Deletions cut 0 bases from V and 1 base from J, with 7 bases between. Germline CDR1 SGHRS, CDR2 YFSETQ. The CDR3 loop reads CASSLGASQETQYF. DNA for the CDR3: TGCGCCAGCAGCTTGGGGGCTAGCCAAGAGACCCAGTACTTC.

V gene TRBV27 combines with J gene TRBJ2-3; a weak D match, TRBD2 (5 bases). The CDR3 loop spans 15 amino acids. The germline V gene encodes CDR1 MNHEY and CDR2 SMNVEV (reference sequence). Deletions cut 1 base from V and 0 bases from J, with 8 bases between. CDR3 sequence (DNA): TGTGCCAGCAGTTTATTAGCGCGGAGCACAGATACGCAGTATTTT. It yields the protein CASSLLARSTDTQYF.

The V and J genes are TRBV5-1 and TRBJ2-1; 7 positions match TRBD2. CDR3 length: 17 amino acids. The germline gives CDR1 SGHRS, CDR2 YFSETQ. V lost 0 bases and J lost 5; bases outside the gene matches: 11. Here the CDR3 reads CASSLAGLAVVNNEQFF. The CDR3 DNA sequence: TGCGCCAGCAGCTTGGCTGGTCTAGCGGTAGTGAACAATGAGCAGTTCTTC.

The J gene is TRBJ1-2, the V gene TRBV7-9, with a tentative D call TRBD1 (5 bases). The CDR3 spans 12 residues. Germline V gene lookup returns CDR1 SEHNR and CDR2 FQNEAQ (reference sequence). Deletions cut 8 bases from V and 2 bases from J, with 9 bases between. CDR3 sequence reads: CASSAGNYGYTF. For the CDR3, the DNA is TGTGCCAGCTCAGCAGGGAACTATGGCTACACCTTC.

The J gene is TRBJ2-3, the V gene TRBV4-2, with D maybe TRBD1 (6 bases). CDR3 length: 16 amino acids. V shed 0 bases and J shed 7 bases, with 17 bases lying between them. From germline, CDR1 is LGHNA and CDR2 YNFKEQ. CDR3 sequence reads: CASSQDINIGTYTQYF. The CDR3, as DNA: TGTGCCAGCAGCCAAGATATCAACATAGGGACATATACGCAGTATTTT.

The genes are TRBV28 and TRBJ1-1; D perhaps matches TRBD1 (6 bases). This CDR3 spans 15 amino acids. Looked up from germline, CDR1 is MDHEN and CDR2 is SYDVKM. The V end lost 5 bases, the J end lost 2 bases, and 15 bases lay between the germline ends. The CDR3 DNA is TGTGCCAGCAGTAGCCCGGGACAAGTTAACACTGAAGCTTTCTTT. Protein product: CASSSPGQVNTEAFF.

The J gene is TRBJ2-7, the V gene TRBV18; 8 bases line up with TRBD2. Per germline, CDR1 KGHSH and CDR2 LQKENI. This CDR3 contains 14 residues. Trimming removed 4 bases from V and 2 bases from J; junction bases left unmatched: 4. The CDR3: CASSLQRGPYEQYF. As DNA, the CDR3 is TGTGCCAGCTCACTACAGCGGGGGCCCTACGAGCAGTACTTC.

In its sample, this clone was seen once. J is TRBJ1-4 and V is TRBV5-1, with TRBD1 as a possible D gene (6 bases). This CDR3 region has 15 residues. The germline gives CDR1 SGHRS, CDR2 YFSETQ. V lost 4 bases, J lost 5 bases, and 15 bases lay in between. The CDR3 loop reads CASSLQGVSNEKLFF. In nucleotides, the CDR3 is TGCGCCAGCAGCCTACAGGGAGTTAGCAATGAAAAACTGTTTTTT.

V and J are TRBV7-2 and TRBJ2-3; perhaps TRBD2 as D (7 bases). The CDR3 length is 18 residues. The germline CDR1 and CDR2 sequences are SGHTA and FQGNSA. V was clipped by 0 bases and J by 1 base, with 17 bases between them. CDR3 sequence reads: CASSLAPLAGAGTDTQYF. CDR3 coding DNA: TGTGCCAGCAGCTTAGCGCCTTTGGCGGGGGCGGGCACAGATACGCAGTATTTT.

The rearrangement links TRBV18 to TRBJ1-2, with D perhaps matching TRBD1 (6 bases). The CDR3 length is 13 residues. Trimming stripped 3 bases from V and 6 bases from J, with 11 bases between. Germline V gene data show CDR1 as KGHSH and CDR2 as LQKENI. The CDR3 is CASSPGAGDGYTF. The CDR3, as DNA: TGTGCCAGCTCACCTGGGGCAGGGGATGGCTACACCTTC.

The V and J genes are TRBV5-1 and TRBJ2-7, with D perhaps assigned TRBD1 or TRBD2 (5 bases each). Per germline, CDR1 SGHRS and CDR2 YFSETQ. Between the trimmed V and J ends, which lost 3 bases and 0 bases, there was a span of 13 bases. The CDR3 consists of 15 residues. Written as DNA, the CDR3 is TGCGCCAGCAGCTCCGGGGACGCCAGCTCCTACGAGCAGTACTTC. It encodes CASSSGDASSYEQYF.

This chain's CDR3 is CASRERGNTGELFF. The DNA for the CDR3 is TGTGCCAGCAGAGAAAGGGGGAACACCGGGGAGCTGTTTTTT. The chain uses TRBV28 and TRBJ2-2; D perhaps matches TRBD1 (5 bases). The CDR3 has 14 residues. Germline CDR1 is MDHEN and CDR2 is SYDVKM. V was clipped by 6 bases and J by 1 base, with 9 bases between them.

The chain recombines TRBV9 with TRBJ1-1; possible D gene TRBD1, 6 bases. Germline V gene sequence: CDR1 SGDLS, CDR2 YYNGEE. The CDR3 has 15 residues. V was trimmed by 4 bases and J by 3 bases, leaving 16 bases between them. The CDR3 DNA is TGTGCCAGCAGCAAACGACAGGCCTGGGACACTGAAGCTTTCTTT. As protein: CASSKRQAWDTEAFF.

The rearrangement uses TRBV4-1 and TRBJ2-2; D uncertain. Trimming removed 0 bases at V and 1 base at J, with 12 bases between. CDR1 MGHRA and CDR2 YSYEKL come from the germline V gene. The CDR3 has 17 residues. The CDR3 DNA is TGCGCCAGCAGCCAAGATGTTCGGTCCCTGAACACCGGGGAGCTGTTTTTT. Amino acids: CASSQDVRSLNTGELFF.

This chain connects TRBV27 to TRBJ1-1, with D possibly matching TRBD1 (6 bases). Trimming removed 8 bases from V and 8 bases from J, with 18 bases in between. The CDR3 loop spans 13 amino acids. CDR1 and CDR2 (germline): MNHEY, SMNVEV (reference sequence). The DNA of the CDR3 is TGTGCCAGCGCCAACAATTTAGGACAGGAAGCTTTCTTT. Its translation is CASANNLGQEAFF.

V usage is TRBV19 and J usage is TRBJ1-5; D not resolved. Germline V CDR1 and CDR2: LNHDA, SQIVND (reference sequence). The CDR3 runs 21 residues. Trimming cost V 4 bases and J 2 bases, with 30 bases left between them. DNA for the CDR3: TGTGCCAGTAGTACCTCCGGGGTGGGCAGCCTTTGGATGCGAGGCAATCAGCCCCAGCATTTT. It specifies CASSTSGVGSLWMRGNQPQHF.

V usage is TRBV27 and J usage is TRBJ2-5; D may be TRBD2 (6 bases). CDR3 length: 15 residues. With 3 bases removed from V and 0 bases from J, the gap between germline ends came to 11 bases. The germline CDR1 and CDR2 sequences are MNHEY and SMNVEV (reference sequence). The CDR3 is CASSFAGTDQETQYF. The CDR3, as DNA: TGTGCCAGCAGTTTCGCCGGGACTGACCAAGAGACCCAGTACTTC.

V gene TRBV28 combines with J gene TRBJ2-3; D ambiguous. CDR3 length equals 14 residues. Germline loops: CDR1 MDHEN, CDR2 SYDVKM. Trimming took off 4 bases at V and 1 base at J, with 9 bases between the two ends. The CDR3: CASSSSPGTDTQYF. The CDR3 bases are TGTGCCAGCAGTTCGAGCCCCGGCACAGATACGCAGTATTTT.

The chain uses TRBV6-1 and TRBJ2-2; no clear D. CDR1 is MNHNS and CDR2 is SASEGT in the germline V gene. The CDR3 spans 13 residues. Trimming stripped 6 bases from V and 5 bases from J, with 10 bases between. The CDR3 protein is CASRGIQTGELFF. The CDR3 DNA is TGTGCCAGCAGGGGGATTCAGACCGGGGAGCTGTTTTTT.

This chain links TRBV10-3 with TRBJ1-3; D gene ambiguous. V lost 3 bases and J lost 1, with 7 bases in between. The CDR3 consists of 14 residues. Germline V gene data show CDR1 as ENHRY and CDR2 as SYGVKD. CDR3 amino acids: CAISEKGSGNTIYF. The CDR3 DNA follows: TGTGCCATCAGTGAAAAGGGTTCTGGAAACACCATATATTTT.

The V gene is TRBV7-9, the J gene TRBJ2-2, with TRBD1 as a possible D gene (5 bases). Trimming removed 0 bases at V and 7 bases at J, with 15 bases between. The CDR3 totals 16 residues. Germline V gives CDR1 SEHNR, CDR2 FQNEAQ (reference sequence). CDR3 protein: CASSLAGRVYDGELFF. CDR3 coding DNA: TGTGCCAGCAGCTTAGCGGGCAGGGTATATGACGGGGAGCTGTTTTTT. The full variable domain, its missing parts supplied by reference TRBV7-9 and TRBJ2-2, is DTGVSQNPRHKITKRGQNVTFRCDPISEHNRLYWYRQTLGQGPEFLTYFQNEAQLEKSRLLSDRFSAERPKGSFSTLEIQRTEQGDSAMYLCASSLAGRVYDGELFFGEGSRLTVL.

The gene calls are TRBV30 and TRBJ1-6; possibly TRBD1 for D (6 bases). The CDR3 length is 15 residues. Trimming removed 5 bases from V and 9 bases from J, with 20 bases in between. CDR1 is GTSNPN and CDR2 is SVGIG in the germline V gene (reference sequence). CDR3 in amino acids: CAWSPQTGPISPLHF. DNA of the CDR3: TGTGCCTGGTCCCCGCAAACAGGGCCAATTTCACCCCTCCACTTT.